This is a list of T cell receptor beta chains from one sample in a study of blood T cell repertoires in COVID-19. The assay was immunoSEQ multiplex PCR, and TCRdb's table has in-frame clones only and misses some. This sample has about 160,000 clones, with roughly 85% found just once. Material: peripheral blood. The source of these receptors is a woman aged 50 to 60 with COVID-19, enrolled during active disease. The CDR3 runs from the conserved cysteine through the conserved F or W. A D gene is named only where the DNA matches it firmly. Clone sizes are given selectively: once, few, many, or a class where the clone is expanded.

size	D	V	J	CDR3	DNA
-	-	TRBV6-5	TRBJ1-6	CASSYARTADNSPLHF	TGTGCCAGCAGTTACGCCCGGACAGCGGATAATTCACCCCTCCACTTT
-	TRBD2	TRBV3-1/TRBV3-2	TRBJ2-7	CASSPPLSGASSYEQYF	TGTGCCAGCAGCCCCCCCCTTAGCGGGGCGAGCTCCTACGAGCAGTACTTC
-	TRBD1	TRBV15	TRBJ1-1	CATSRSRGRLAEAFF	TGTGCCACCAGCAGAAGCAGGGGGCGCTTGGCTGAAGCTTTCTTT
-	-	TRBV11-2	TRBJ2-7	CASRGGVTAYEQYF	TGTGCCAGCAGAGGAGGGGTCACGGCCTACGAGCAGTACTTC
-	-	TRBV5-1	TRBJ2-2	CASSKLPDTGELFF	TGCGCCAGCAGCAAACTCCCCGACACCGGGGAGCTGTTTTTT
-	-	TRBV7-3	TRBJ2-7	CASSLLAGANEQYF	TGTGCCAGCAGCTTATTGGCAGGGGCAAACGAGCAGTACTTC
-	-	TRBV29-1	TRBJ2-5	CSHGGRGETQYF	TGCAGCCACGGGGGGCGGGGAGAGACCCAGTACTTC
once	TRBD2	TRBV5-6	TRBJ2-1	CASSADIAGGHNEQFF	TGTGCCAGCAGCGCAGATATAGCGGGGGGACACAATGAGCAGTTCTTC
-	-	TRBV27	TRBJ1-1	CASSLSLNTEAFF	TGTGCCAGCAGTTTATCCTTGAACACTGAAGCTTTCTTT
-	TRBD1	TRBV23-1	TRBJ2-6	CASSPPLRGPFSGANVLTF	TGCGCCAGCAGCCCCCCCCTCAGGGGGCCATTCTCTGGGGCCAACGTCCTGACTTTC
-	TRBD1	TRBV19	TRBJ1-1	CASTGTGAVMNTEAFF	TGTGCCAGTACCGGGACAGGAGCCGTTATGAACACTGAAGCTTTCTTT
-	-	TRBV6-5	TRBJ1-1	CASRQGFMNTEAFF	TGTGCCAGCAGACAGGGATTCATGAACACTGAAGCTTTCTTT
-	TRBD2	TRBV27	TRBJ2-1	CASSLVDASGVNEQFF	TGTGCCAGCAGTTTGGTCGACGCTAGCGGGGTCAATGAGCAGTTCTTC
-	-	TRBV19	TRBJ2-2	CASSIGSTGELFF	TGTGCCAGTAGTATAGGGAGCACCGGGGAGCTGTTTTTT
-	-	TRBV6-5	TRBJ1-2	CASSDSYGYTF	TGTGCCAGCAGCGACAGCTATGGCTACACCTTC
few	TRBD2	TRBV7-9	TRBJ2-4	CASSRLAGGGLAKNIQYF	TGTGCCAGCAGCCGACTAGCGGGGGGAGGACTAGCCAAAAACATTCAGTACTTC
-	-	TRBV4-3	TRBJ2-7	CASSHSTGVNEQYF	TGCGCCAGCAGCCACTCGACCGGAGTCAACGAGCAGTACTTC
-	-	TRBV7-8	TRBJ2-2	CASSFPHWSGGELFF	TGTGCCAGCAGCTTTCCCCACTGGTCCGGCGGGGAGCTGTTTTTT
once	TRBD2	TRBV11-2	TRBJ2-7	CASSLDGRGEQYF	TGTGCCAGCAGCTTAGACGGGAGGGGCGAGCAGTACTTC
-	-	TRBV2	TRBJ2-2	CASSGQSTGELFF	TGTGCCAGCAGTGGACAGAGCACCGGGGAGCTGTTTTTT
-	TRBD1	TRBV5-1	TRBJ1-2	CASSPGVAGGGYGYTF	TGCGCCAGCAGCCCGGGGGTCGCAGGGGGCGGCTATGGCTACACCTTC
-	-	TRBV4-3	TRBJ1-2	CASSQEVGAVGYTF	TGCGCCAGCAGCCAAGAGGTGGGGGCTGTTGGCTACACCTTC
-	-	TRBV2	TRBJ1-2	CASSAALGGNYGYTF	TGTGCCAGCAGTGCCGCGCTTGGGGGGAACTATGGCTACACCTTC
-	TRBD2	TRBV7-9	TRBJ2-1	CASTPRAGEQFF	TGTGCCAGCACCCCGAGAGCGGGGGAGCAGTTCTTC
-	-	TRBV10-2	TRBJ2-6	CASSTGTGANVLTF	TGCGCCAGCAGTACAGGCACTGGGGCCAACGTCCTGACTTTC
-	TRBD1	TRBV7-2	TRBJ2-5	CASSARDRGETQYF	TGTGCCAGCAGCGCTAGGGACAGGGGAGAGACCCAGTACTTC
once	TRBD1	TRBV18	TRBJ2-7	CASSPPGQGLYEQYF	TGTGCCAGCTCACCACCGGGACAGGGTCTGTACGAGCAGTACTTC
-	TRBD2	TRBV19	TRBJ2-5	CASRRGGNAETQYF	TGTGCCAGCCGGCGGGGGGGCAATGCGGAGACCCAGTACTTC
-	TRBD2	TRBV19	TRBJ2-3	CASSIDFGLAGGHDTQYF	TGTGCCAGTAGTATAGATTTCGGGCTAGCGGGGGGCCACGATACGCAGTATTTT
-	TRBD1	TRBV18	TRBJ1-2	CASSPLLGQDEGYTF	TGTGCCAGCTCACCATTATTGGGACAGGATGAGGGCTACACCTTC
once	TRBD1	TRBV6-5	TRBJ1-2	CASNPGTGWGYTF	TGTGCCAGCAACCCGGGGACAGGTTGGGGCTACACCTTC
-	-	TRBV3-1/TRBV3-2	TRBJ1-2	CASSQGQGYGYTF	TGTGCCAGCAGCCAAGGTCAGGGCTATGGCTACACCTTC
-	-	TRBV3-1/TRBV3-2	TRBJ2-5	CASSQGLSTQYF	TGTGCCAGCAGCCAAGGACTGTCTACCCAGTACTTC
few	-	TRBV6-1	TRBJ1-3	CASSEVVGGAGNTIYF	TGTGCCAGCAGTGAAGTCGTCGGGGGAGCTGGAAACACCATATATTTT
-	-	TRBV4-2	TRBJ2-7	CASSQDSGYEQYF	TGTGCCAGCAGCCAAGATTCAGGCTACGAGCAGTACTTC
-	TRBD2	TRBV7-2	TRBJ2-2	CASSLGASGGTGELFF	TGTGCCAGCAGCTTAGGGGCTAGCGGGGGGACCGGGGAGCTGTTTTTT
-	-	TRBV3-1/TRBV3-2	TRBJ1-1	CASSPVSAGAEAFF	TGTGCCAGCAGCCCCGTTTCAGCGGGGGCTGAAGCTTTCTTT